This T cell receptor (beta chain) originates from a study of human T cells and chemical hapten exposure. The overall study: Mainly, slight library volume differences in the pool made TCR yields vary.

The library attached unique molecular identifiers to individual cDNA molecules. MiXCR was run by TCRdb on the RACE reads, yielding one entry per CDR3 protein. The data show about 49,000 distinct CDR3 sequences, around a tenth seen once. Study-wide findings and caveats: Among TCRs, those above 1 in 1000 frequency were unaffected by DPC sensitization.

Described time point: patch test 1, 2 weeks after DPC sensitization. Treatment defined: therapeutic diphenylcyclopropenone sensitization with weekly scalp DPC. Before extraction, the whole blood was not fractionated, and total RNA was taken from it. The CDR3 totals 13 residues. Germline V gives CDR1 DFQATT, CDR2 SNEGSKA (reference sequence). Unmatched junction bases numbered 15, after V lost 7 bases and J lost 11 bases. In its sample, this clonotype was seen many times. The antigen is undetermined. The sample consisted of whole blood, taken in connection with sensitization to the hapten diphenylcyclopropenone (DPC). The receptor comes from a woman aged 50 to 60 with alopecia areata. Some clones in this sample may be carry-over from other donors' samples. The gene calls are TRBV20-1 and TRBJ1-1; 8 bases align to TRBD1. CDR3 DNA sequence: TGCAGTGTTTCCGGGACAGGTCAAGAGGCGGCTTTCTTT. It translates to CSVSGTGQEAAFF.